Below, 8 T cell receptor beta chains from the same sample are listed, as sequenced in a study of T cells in Graves' hyperthyroidism and ophthalmopathy. Template material for amplifying TCR beta CDR3 regions consisted of RNA transcripts. TCR CDR3 underwent first-round RT-PCR with the HTBI primer set. TCRdb re-called the multiplex PCR reads through MiXCR, storing one row per CDR3 protein. The repertoire includes 450,000 to 550,000 distinct CDR3 sequences, around a quarter of them detected once, and 11% sits in the top ten. The sequenced material came from blood. The receptors were sampled from a woman in her 30s with Graves' ophthalmopathy.

This clonotype was observed at least ten times. V gene TRBV10-3 combines with J gene TRBJ2-5; 8 bases are shared with TRBD2. Germline CDR1 reads ENHRY; CDR2 reads SYGVKD. CDR3 length equals 14 residues. V gave up 2 bases and J gave up 4 bases; unmatched junction bases: 3. The CDR3 here is CAISELAGGETQYF. The CDR3 coding sequence is TGTGCCATCAGTGAGCTAGCGGGTGGAGAGACCCAGTACTTC.

This clonotype occurred many times. As DNA, the CDR3 is TGTGCCAGCAGTAAGCCTCGGGACTTAAACTATGGCTACACCTTC. It encodes CASSKPRDLNYGYTF. V gene TRBV28 combines with J gene TRBJ1-2; possibly TRBD1 for D (5 bases). The germline CDR1 and CDR2 sequences are MDHEN and SYDVKM. V was trimmed by 5 bases and J by 2 bases, leaving 15 bases between them. CDR3 length equals 15 residues.

This clonotype was found many times. DNA of the CDR3: TGTGCCAGCAGTGGAGGGCAGGGATTTAACTATGGCTACACCTTC. Translating it yields CASSGGQGFNYGYTF. This chain links TRBV27 with TRBJ1-2, with D possibly being TRBD1 (5 bases). CDR1 MNHEY and CDR2 SMNVEV come from the germline V gene (reference sequence). CDR3 length: 15 amino acids. With 5 bases removed from V and 1 base from J, the gap between germline ends came to 14 bases.

This clonotype occurred a few times. The genes are TRBV2 and TRBJ2-7; 7 bases are a match to TRBD1. The junction had 8 bases not matched to a gene; V was cut back by 9 bases and J by 6 bases. Germline values: CDR1 SNHLY, CDR2 FYNNEI. This CDR3 is built from 12 residues. The CDR3 DNA reads TGTGCCAGGGCCGGGACAGTCGGCGAGCAGTACTTC. Translating it yields CARAGTVGEQYF. The entire variable domain, with the rest obtained from reference TRBV2 and TRBJ2-7, is as follows: EPEVTQTPSHQVTQMGQEVILRCVPISNHLYFYWYRQILGQKVEFLVSFYNNEISEKSEIFDDQFSVERPDGSNFTLKIRSTKLEDSAMYFCARAGTVGEQYFGPGTRLTVT.

The genes are TRBV6-1 and TRBJ2-4; maybe TRBD1 (5 bases). V dropped 6 bases and J dropped 7 bases, with 16 bases sitting between them. The CDR3 extends over 14 amino acids. Germline CDR1 reads MNHNS; CDR2 reads SASEGT. CDR3 nucleotide sequence: TGTGCCAGCAGGGGGCACTTTCTGAGCAACATTCAGTACTTC. This gives the protein CASRGHFLSNIQYF.

This clonotype was recorded at least ten times. In DNA form, the CDR3 reads TGTGCCAGCAGCCAAACAAGGTACGAGCAGTACTTC. Translating it yields CASSQTRYEQYF. This sequence joins TRBV3-1 and TRBJ2-7; D remains unclear. Germline CDR1 is LGHDT and CDR2 is YNNKEL (reference sequence). This CDR3 comprises 12 residues. Between the trimmed V and J ends, which lost 2 bases and 4 bases, there was a span of 6 bases.

In its sample, this clonotype was seen many times. An end of the junction differs from the germline gene, which may be a read error. The chain has TRBV5-1 and TRBJ1-2; tentatively, D is TRBD1 (6 bases). From germline, CDR1 is SGHRS and CDR2 YFSETQ. CDR3 length equals 15 residues. This chain's CDR3 is CASSLGDTGGYGYTF. The CDR3 coding sequence is TGCGCCAGCAGTTTGGGGGACACCGGTGGGTATGGCTACACCTTC. Together with reference TRBV5-1 and TRBJ1-2, the CDR3 gives the full variable domain: KAGVTQTPRYLIKTRGQQVTLSCSPISGHRSVSWYQQTPGQGLQFLFEYFSETQRNKGNFPGRFSGRQFSNSRSEMNVSTLELGDSALYLCASSLGDTGGYGYTFGSGTRLTVV.

The genes are TRBV6-2 or TRBV6-3 and TRBJ2-5; a weak D match, TRBD2 (5 bases). The V gene lost 6 bases and the J gene lost 5 bases, with 13 bases spanning the gap. This CDR3 is built from 13 residues. Germline V gene lookup returns CDR1 MNHEY and CDR2 SVGEGT. The CDR3 DNA reads TGTGCCAGCAGACTGAGGGTCCGGGAGACCCAGTACTTC. Translated: CASRLRVRETQYF.